This T cell receptor (beta chain) was observed in a study of cytomegalovirus exposure and HLA in healthy donors. Study at large: In an early release, HLA-typed donors contributed some 88 million unique TCR sequences.

Points on this clone: What it recognizes is unknown. The junction differs from germline at one of its ends, possibly a read error.

General study findings and limits: HLA alleles were associated with 16,951 TCR beta sequences in a later analysis at 0.05 false discovery rate. Roughly uniform depth of sequencing across donors was assumed in presence/absence analyses.

All the people who gave samples were healthy bone marrow donors. The PCR ran on 60 Vbeta and 13 Jbeta primers. This table comes from immunoSEQ multiplex PCR, and its TCRdb copy is limited to in-frame clones, with some not included. Altogether about 160,000 clones are present, 75% to 85% being singletons, with the ten largest covering 3.5%. This CDR3 comprises 12 residues. Germline CDR1 reads SEHNR; CDR2 reads FQNEAQ (reference sequence). The chain combines TRBV7-9 with TRBJ1-1, with D possibly being TRBD1 (5 bases). The source is a human donor in good health. What was sequenced was PBMCs. CDR3 residues: CSSSPGGGEAFF. CDR3 in DNA: TGTTCCAGCAGCCCGGGGGGGGGTGAAGCTTTCTTT.